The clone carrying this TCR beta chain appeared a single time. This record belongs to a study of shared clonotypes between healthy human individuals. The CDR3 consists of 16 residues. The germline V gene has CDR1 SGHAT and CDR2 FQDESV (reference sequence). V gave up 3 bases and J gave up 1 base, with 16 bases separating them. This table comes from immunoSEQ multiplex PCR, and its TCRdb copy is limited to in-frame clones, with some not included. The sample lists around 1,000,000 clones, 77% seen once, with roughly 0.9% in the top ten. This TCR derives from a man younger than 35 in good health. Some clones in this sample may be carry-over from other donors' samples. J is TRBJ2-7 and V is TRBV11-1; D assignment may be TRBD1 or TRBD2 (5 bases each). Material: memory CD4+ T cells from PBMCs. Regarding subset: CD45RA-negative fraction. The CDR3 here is CASSFGTGTLSYEQYF. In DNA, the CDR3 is TGTGCCAGCAGCTTCGGGACCGGGACGCTATCCTACGAGCAGTACTTC.